This TCR beta chain originates from a study of T-cell memory formation after mild COVID-19. This clonotype has at least ten counts. Its cognate antigen is unknown. MiXCR was run by TCRdb on the 5' RACE reads, yielding one entry per CDR3 protein. The top ten hold 20% to 25% of the sample, which has tens of thousands of distinct CDR3 sequences, 10% to 15% seen once. Findings and caveats of the study: There were some responding clones in pre-infection memory, which suggested that cross-reactive memory had joined.

The TCR comes from a man aged 18 to 35 who had mild COVID-19 (a few samples of this study predate the infection). Cell type and time point are not known. The sequenced sample was PBMCs or a T cell subset sorted from them (not recorded which).

In DNA, the CDR3 is TGTGCCAGCAGTTTAGCGGGTATCTACGAGCAGTACTTC. This translates into CASSLAGIYEQYF. The rearrangement uses TRBV12-3 or TRBV12-4 and TRBJ2-7, with D hard to call. There are 13 residues in the CDR3. V dropped 0 bases and J dropped 3 bases, with 6 bases sitting between them.